This paragraph reports one T cell receptor (beta chain). The data belong to a study of technical replicates of blood from a few donors. The CDR3 contains 11 residues. The germline V gene has CDR1 SEHNR and CDR2 FQNEAQ (reference sequence). The germline V and J ends were trimmed by 1 base and 6 bases, with 4 bases remaining between them. Here immunoSEQ multiplex PCR was the method, and the copy in TCRdb shows in-frame clones only, minus some. The table shows 60,000 to 90,000 clones, with around 90% occurring only once. The chain is built from TRBV7-9 and TRBJ2-7; no clear D gene. This receptor was taken from a human donor in good health. The source material was T cells isolated from PBMCs. This CDR3 reads CASSLVAEQYF. The DNA of the CDR3 is TGTGCCAGCAGCTTAGTGGCCGAGCAGTACTTC.